A single sample is the source of the 2 T cell receptor beta chains below, sequenced in a study of somatic mutations in cytotoxic T cells in rheumatoid arthritis. Method: immunoSEQ multiplex PCR; TCRdb's copy keeps in-frame clones and lacks some. Among 15,000 to 20,000 clones listed, roughly four fifths were seen once. The sequenced sample consisted of CD8+ T cells sorted from blood. These receptors all come from a woman aged 50 to 65 with rheumatoid arthritis.

This sequence joins TRBV10-1 and TRBJ2-1; D is perhaps TRBD1 (5 bases). The CDR3 loop spans 13 amino acids. Germline CDR1 WNHNN, CDR2 SYGVQD (reference sequence). Trimming shortened V by 8 bases and J by 5 bases, and 13 bases separated the two germline ends. The CDR3 region has the DNA TGCGCCAGCCAGACAGCGATCGACAATGAGCAGTTCTTC. This encodes CASQTAIDNEQFF.

The chain is built from TRBV28 and TRBJ2-3; 9 bases match TRBD1. Unmatched junction bases numbered 32, after V lost 8 bases and J lost 5 bases. Germline-derived CDR1 and CDR2 are MDHEN and SYDVKM. The CDR3 length is 22 residues. Written as DNA, the CDR3 is TGTGCCAGCGGGGGGAGTATATCTCTGTGGGCCAGGACAGGGGATCGGATAGATACGCAGTATTTT. It yields the protein CASGGSISLWARTGDRIDTQYF.